This passage covers 18 T cell receptor beta chains from one sample sequenced in a study of OX40 agonist ivuxolimab in advanced cancers. Clones were sequenced by immunoSEQ multiplex PCR, and TCRdb holds only the in-frame ones, with some missing. The sample lists under 85,000 clones, around 86% seen once, with 0.45% to 0.55% in the top ten. The sample was CD4+ or CD8+ T cells sorted from blood, taken in a trial of the OX40 agonist ivuxolimab. The origin of the receptors is an adult with an advanced solid tumor such as melanoma, head and neck, liver or kidney cancer.

The chain couples TRBV27 to TRBJ2-5; the D gene is possibly TRBD1 (6 bases). Germline CDR1 is MNHEY and CDR2 is SMNVEV (reference sequence). The CDR3 loop spans 16 amino acids. V lost 5 bases and J 1 base, leaving 17 bases between the germline ends. The CDR3 reads CASSLAPRDTQETQYF. In DNA, the CDR3 is TGTGCCAGCAGTCTCGCCCCACGGGACACCCAAGAGACCCAGTACTTC.

Only a few counts were recorded for this clone. The chain is built from TRBV28 and TRBJ1-6; TRBD1 is a possible D gene (6 bases). The length of the CDR3 is 14 residues. Deletions cut 5 bases from V and 8 bases from J, with 13 bases between. Germline-derived CDR1 and CDR2 are MDHEN and SYDVKM. CDR3 DNA sequence: TGTGCCAGCAGTAAAAGACAGGATTATTCACCCCTCCACTTT. Translating it yields CASSKRQDYSPLHF. Using reference TRBV28 and TRBJ1-6 for the parts outside the CDR3, the full variable domain is DVKVTQSSRYLVKRTGEKVFLECVQDMDHENMFWYRQDPGLGLRLIYFSYDVKMKEKGDIPEGYSVSREKKERFSLILESASTNQTSMYLCASSKRQDYSPLHFGNGTRLTVT.

The chain recombines TRBV6-5 with TRBJ1-2; D is undetermined. Trimming shortened V by 6 bases and J by 7 bases, and 12 bases separated the two germline ends. The CDR3 has 12 residues. Germline V gene sequence: CDR1 MNHEY, CDR2 SVGAGI. This CDR3 is CASSPEWRGYTF. CDR3 DNA sequence: TGTGCCAGCAGCCCCGAGTGGCGTGGCTACACCTTC.

The CDR3 sequence: CASSFSGLYGYTF. The CDR3 region has the DNA TGTGCCAGCAGCTTTTCGGGGCTCTATGGCTACACCTTC. The chain couples TRBV7-6 to TRBJ1-2; tentative D call: TRBD1 (5 bases). Germline assignment: CDR1 SGHVS and CDR2 FNYEAQ. The CDR3 is made up of 13 amino acids. The V end was cut by 3 bases, the J end by 4 bases, with 9 bases between.

V gene TRBV5-4 combines with J gene TRBJ1-2, with a possible D match to TRBD1 (6 bases). V dropped 5 bases and J dropped 5 bases, with 16 bases sitting between them. CDR3 length: 14 amino acids. CDR1 is SGHNT and CDR2 is YYREEE in the germline V gene (reference sequence). CDR3 bases: TGTGCCAGCAGAGGATGGGGCAGGGGTTATGGCTACACCTTC. Translation: CASRGWGRGYGYTF. The variable domain in full, completed from reference TRBV5-4 and TRBJ1-2, reads ETGVTQSPTHLIKTRGQQVTLRCSSQSGHNTVSWYQQALGQGPQFIFQYYREEENGRGNFPPRFSGLQFPNYSSELNVNALELDDSALYLCASRGWGRGYGYTFGSGTRLTVV.

V usage is TRBV2 and J usage is TRBJ2-3; no firm D call. CDR3 length: 13 amino acids. The germline V gene has CDR1 SNHLY and CDR2 FYNNEI. Trimming took off 5 bases at V and 2 bases at J, with 8 bases between the two ends. The CDR3 DNA follows: TGTGCCAGCAGTAGGGATCTCACAGATACGCAGTATTTT. This gives the protein CASSRDLTDTQYF. Filled out from reference TRBV2 and TRBJ2-3, the complete variable domain reads EPEVTQTPSHQVTQMGQEVILRCVPISNHLYFYWYRQILGQKVEFLVSFYNNEISEKSEIFDDQFSVERPDGSNFTLKIRSTKLEDSAMYFCASSRDLTDTQYFGPGTRLTVL.

This clone was observed a few times. V and J are TRBV7-2 and TRBJ2-3, with D possibly TRBD2 on 5 matching bases. In germline, CDR1 is SGHTA, CDR2 FQGNSA. The CDR3 sequence is 11 residues long. The germline V and J ends were trimmed by 4 bases and 11 bases, with 10 bases remaining between them. The CDR3 sequence: CASSSRAGQYF. The DNA of the CDR3 is TGTGCCAGCAGCTCGAGGGCAGGGCAGTATTTT.

This rearrangement joins TRBV29-1 to TRBJ2-7; D perhaps matches TRBD1 (6 bases). The CDR3 runs 12 residues. Germline loops: CDR1 SQVTM, CDR2 ANQGSEA. V was cut by 4 bases and J by 4 bases, with 11 bases left in between. In DNA form, the CDR3 reads TGCAGCGTTGGACAGGTAAAATACGAGCAGTACTTC. Translating gives CSVGQVKYEQYF.

The chain uses TRBV27 and TRBJ1-5; D is undetermined. Trimming took 6 bases from V and 6 from J, leaving 6 bases between them. CDR1 is MNHEY and CDR2 is SMNVEV in the germline V gene (reference sequence). The CDR3 has 11 amino acids. CDR3 sequence (DNA): TGTGCCAGCAGGTCTCGTCAGCCCCAGCATTTT. Its protein is CASRSRQPQHF.

This chain connects TRBV18 to TRBJ1-1; D might be TRBD1 (6 bases). The CDR3 sequence is 14 residues long. CDR1 and CDR2 (germline): KGHSH, LQKENI. Trimming cost V 6 bases and J 5 bases, with 16 bases left between them. The CDR3 is CASSVGGADTEAFF. CDR3 nucleotide sequence: TGTGCCAGCTCGGTAGGGGGGGCCGATACTGAAGCTTTCTTT.

The CDR3 here is CATGRGGSSGELFF. The CDR3 nucleotides read TGTGCCACGGGTCGTGGCGGTAGCTCCGGGGAGCTGTTTTTT. The gene calls are TRBV15 and TRBJ2-2, with D hard to call. The V gene's germline CDR1 is LNHNV and CDR2 YYDKDF (reference sequence). The CDR3 runs to 14 residues. Deletions cut 9 bases from V and 6 bases from J, with 17 bases between. The full variable domain, with the rest looked up from reference TRBV15 and TRBJ2-2, is DAMVIQNPRYQVTQFGKPVTLSCSQTLNHNVMYWYQQKSSQAPKLLFHYYDKDFNNEADTPDNFQSRRPNTSFCFLDIRSPGLGDTAMYLCATGRGGSSGELFFGEGSRLTVL.

This chain connects TRBV5-1 to TRBJ1-4; D is unresolved. CDR3 size: 15 residues. Germline-derived CDR1 and CDR2 are SGHRS and YFSETQ. Trimming removed 4 bases from V and 4 bases from J, with 14 bases in between. The DNA for the CDR3 is TGCGCCAGCAGCGGACCGGGGTCTAATAATGAAAAACTGTTTTTT. It yields the protein CASSGPGSNNEKLFF.

In its sample, this clone was seen a few times. The CDR3 coding sequence is TGTGCCAGCAGCTCAGGACAGGGGGCTCTTCCCCAAGAGACCCAGTACTTC. Residues: CASSSGQGALPQETQYF. J is TRBJ2-5 and V is TRBV7-2, with TRBD1 matching 11 bases. J lost 1 base, V lost 4 bases, and 8 bases had no gene match. Germline V CDR1 and CDR2: SGHTA, FQGNSA. This CDR3 is built from 17 residues.

The rearrangement uses TRBV7-3 and TRBJ2-7, with TRBD1 matching over 7 bases. Germline CDR1 SGHTA, CDR2 FQGTGA. The CDR3 consists of 15 residues. J lost 3 bases, V lost 5 bases, and 10 bases had no gene match. The CDR3 DNA is TGTGCCAGCAGCCCCAGGGGGACAGACTTCTACGAGCAGTACTTC. Translation gives CASSPRGTDFYEQYF.

Here the CDR3 reads CATTNRTPNYYQPQHF. DNA for the CDR3: TGTGCCACTACCAACAGGACCCCGAATTACTATCAGCCCCAGCATTTT. The V call is TRBV15, the J call TRBJ1-5; possible D gene TRBD1, 5 bases. Trimming removed 9 bases from V and 5 bases from J, with 23 bases in between. This CDR3 has 16 residues. CDR1 and CDR2 (germline): LNHNV, YYDKDF (reference sequence). Full variable domain (remainder filled in from reference TRBV15 and TRBJ1-5): DAMVIQNPRYQVTQFGKPVTLSCSQTLNHNVMYWYQQKSSQAPKLLFHYYDKDFNNEADTPDNFQSRRPNTSFCFLDIRSPGLGDTAMYLCATTNRTPNYYQPQHFGDGTRLSIL.

The chain is built from TRBV4-1 and TRBJ1-2, with 8 bases identical to TRBD1. Germline trimming cut 2 bases from V and 5 bases from J; bases unmatched to any gene: 10. The CDR3 consists of 16 residues. CDR1 is MGHRA and CDR2 is YSYEKL in the germline V gene. CDR3 in DNA: TGCGCCAGCAGCCAAACCCAGACAGGGGCCATATATGGCTACACCTTC. Translating gives CASSQTQTGAIYGYTF.

This rearrangement joins TRBV11-2 to TRBJ2-1, with D uncertain. The CDR3 totals 12 residues. The germline V gene encodes CDR1 SGHAT and CDR2 FQNNGV. V was pared by 5 bases and J by 6 bases, with 8 bases between. The CDR3 loop reads CASSPSINEQFF. The CDR3, as DNA: TGTGCCAGCAGCCCCTCCATCAATGAGCAGTTCTTC.

The rearrangement joins TRBV7-8 to TRBJ2-1, with D unclear. CDR3 size: 11 residues. CDR1 SGHVS and CDR2 FQNEAQ come from the germline V gene. Trimming pared 5 bases from V and 5 bases from J, leaving 4 bases between. CDR3 region: CASSLNNEQFF. The DNA for the CDR3 is TGTGCCAGCAGCCTCAACAATGAGCAGTTCTTC.